The entry below describes one TCR beta chain. The source of the sample is a study of blood T cell repertoires in COVID-19. About the study: The cDNA or gDNA used as material had been derived from T cells, B-cell-depleted T cells, or PBMCs.

This CDR3 spans 15 amino acids. Clones were sequenced by immunoSEQ multiplex PCR, and TCRdb holds only the in-frame ones, with some missing. The sample includes roughly 400,000 clones, roughly 88% seen only once; the top ten take 0.6%. This sequence originates from a man aged 18 to 29 who had recovered from COVID-19. The sequenced material came from PBMCs or T cells enriched from blood (not recorded which). The rearrangement uses TRBV21-1 and TRBJ2-3; the table gives TRBD1 as D, unverified against the DNA. TRBV21-1 is flagged as a pseudogene. The chain's CDR3 is CASSRVGGNTDTQYF. The CDR3 DNA reads as TGTGCCAGCAGCCGAGTAGGGGGAAACACAGATACGCAGTATTTT.